The present T cell receptor beta chain was sequenced within a study of T cells after posttransplantation cyclophosphamide. The CDR3 spans 17 residues. The ends were cut back, 6 bases at V and 5 bases at J, with 22 bases in the middle. Germline CDR1 and CDR2: SGHAT and FQNNGV. Sequencing used immunoSEQ multiplex PCR; TCRdb keeps in-frame clones, though not all of them. The sample was found to contain roughly 3,000 clones, and every one recurs. General study results and limits: Skin or GI-infiltrating T cells shared few TRB sequences with blood. After PTCy, TRB diversity resembled that of CNI/methotrexate controls. Later blood repertoires were often dominated by clones from the donor CD8+ memory compartment.

This clone was recorded at least ten times. Its antigen remains unidentified. Treatment was busulfan-fludarabine conditioning, a marrow graft, and cyclophosphamide on days +3 and +4. The specimen comprised PBMCs, sampled after allogeneic stem cell transplant with posttransplant cyclophosphamide. The chain uses TRBV11-2 and TRBJ1-4, with D perhaps TRBD1 (6 bases). The clonotype was recovered from a female patient in her fifties who received an allogeneic stem cell transplant from a related donor, was CMV-positive, and had no GVHD. Some T cells may be provided by the graft donor. The CDR3 DNA follows: TGTGCCAGCAGTCCTTTGCGGGCTACAGGGTGGAATGAAAAACTGTTTTTT. Its protein product is CASSPLRATGWNEKLFF.